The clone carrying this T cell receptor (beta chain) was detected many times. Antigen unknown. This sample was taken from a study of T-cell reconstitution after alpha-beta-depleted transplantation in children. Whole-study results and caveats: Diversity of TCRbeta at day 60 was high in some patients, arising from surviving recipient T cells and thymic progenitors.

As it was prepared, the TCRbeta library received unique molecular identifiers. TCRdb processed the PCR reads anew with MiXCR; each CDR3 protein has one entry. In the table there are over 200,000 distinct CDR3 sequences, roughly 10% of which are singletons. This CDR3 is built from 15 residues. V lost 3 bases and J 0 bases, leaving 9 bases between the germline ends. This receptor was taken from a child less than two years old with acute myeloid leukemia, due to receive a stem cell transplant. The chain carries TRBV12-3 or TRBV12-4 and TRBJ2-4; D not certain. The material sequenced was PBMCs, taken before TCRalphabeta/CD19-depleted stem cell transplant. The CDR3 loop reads CASSFSSLAKNIQYF. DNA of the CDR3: TGTGCCAGCAGTTTTTCATCGCTAGCCAAAAACATTCAGTACTTC.